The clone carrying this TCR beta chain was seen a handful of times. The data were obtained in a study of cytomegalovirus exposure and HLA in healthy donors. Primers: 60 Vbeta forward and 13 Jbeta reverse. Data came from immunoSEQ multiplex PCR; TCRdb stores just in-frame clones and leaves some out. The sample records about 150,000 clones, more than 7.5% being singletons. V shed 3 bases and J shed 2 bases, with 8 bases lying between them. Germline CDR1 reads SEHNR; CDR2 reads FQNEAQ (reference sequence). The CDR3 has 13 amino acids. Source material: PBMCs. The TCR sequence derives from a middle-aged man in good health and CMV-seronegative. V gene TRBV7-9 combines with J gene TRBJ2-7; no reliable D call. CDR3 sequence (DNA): TGTGCCAGCAGCTTTCTAACAGCCTACGAGCAGTACTTC. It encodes CASSFLTAYEQYF.